This entry lists 7 T cell receptor beta chains sequenced from one sample in a study of PD-1 blockade in classical Hodgkin lymphoma. Time point in this sample: newly diagnosed, previously untreated cHL patient sample. The authors enriched CD8+ T cells from thawed PBMCs via magnetic negative selection. Produced via immunoSEQ multiplex PCR; TCRdb's table is partial and in-frame only. This table has 14,000 to 15,000 clones, about nine tenths appearing once. Material for sequencing was CD8+ T cells from blood. The receptors stem from a human donor with classical Hodgkin lymphoma.

The chain carries TRBV10-3 and TRBJ2-7; the D is unclear. Germline V lookup: CDR1 ENHRY, CDR2 SYGVKD. CDR3 length equals 10 residues. The V end lost 7 bases, the J end lost 3 bases, and 4 bases lay between the germline ends. In nucleotides, the CDR3 is TGTGCCATCAACCTCTACGAGCAGTACTTC. Its translation: CAINLYEQYF.

V usage is TRBV7-2 and J usage is TRBJ1-1; TRBD1 is a possible D gene (5 bases). Trimming took off 5 bases at V and 4 bases at J, with 14 bases between the two ends. The germline gives CDR1 SGHTA, CDR2 FQGNSA. This CDR3 is built from 14 residues. The chain's CDR3 is CASSPSWDGTEAFF. CDR3 DNA sequence: TGTGCCAGCAGCCCCTCTTGGGACGGCACTGAAGCTTTCTTT.

CDR3 sequence reads: CASSEGTSGSLTDTQYF. The CDR3 nucleotides read TGTGCCAGCAGTGAAGGGACTAGCGGTTCTCTCACAGATACGCAGTATTTT. V is TRBV6-4 and J is TRBJ2-3; TRBD2 matches 11 bases. The CDR3 length is 17 residues. Looked up from germline, CDR1 is MRHNA and CDR2 is SNTAGT. The ends lost 3 bases at V and 2 bases at J; junction bases unmatched: 7.

The CDR3 bases are TGTGCCAGTACCACGACTGGGAACACGAATACGCAGTATTTT. This gives the protein CASTTTGNTNTQYF. The chain links TRBV19 to TRBJ2-3, with D hard to call. From germline, CDR1 is LNHDA and CDR2 SQIVND (reference sequence). V was pared by 7 bases and J by 7 bases, with 18 bases between. The CDR3 extends over 14 amino acids.

The rearrangement uses TRBV27 and TRBJ1-2, with TRBD1 as a possible D gene (6 bases). V gave up 0 bases and J gave up 6 bases, with 14 bases separating them. The V gene's germline CDR1 is MNHEY and CDR2 SMNVEV (reference sequence). This CDR3 contains 15 residues. CDR3 coding DNA: TGTGCCAGCAGTTTATCGCGGGGGGGCGCTGATGGCTACACCTTC. Amino acids: CASSLSRGGADGYTF.

CDR3 nucleotides: TGTGCCAGCAGTTACTCTATGGACAGCATCAATCAGCCCCAGCATTTT. Residues: CASSYSMDSINQPQHF. The chain recombines TRBV6-6 with TRBJ1-5, with D possibly matching TRBD1 (6 bases). CDR3 length: 16 residues. Germline V gene lookup returns CDR1 MNHNY and CDR2 SVGAGI (reference sequence). V lost 0 bases to trimming and J lost 3 bases, with 12 bases between them.

The CDR3 here is CASRALTGILPYNEQFF. In DNA form, the CDR3 reads TGTGCCAGCAGGGCTCTGACAGGGATTCTCCCCTACAATGAGCAGTTCTTC. The gene calls are TRBV28 and TRBJ2-1, with 7 bases aligning to TRBD1. The CDR3 runs 17 residues. Germline values: CDR1 MDHEN, CDR2 SYDVKM. The ends lost 6 bases at V and 2 bases at J; junction bases unmatched: 13. Complete variable domain (other parts from reference TRBV28 and TRBJ2-1): DVKVTQSSRYLVKRTGEKVFLECVQDMDHENMFWYRQDPGLGLRLIYFSYDVKMKEKGDIPEGYSVSREKKERFSLILESASTNQTSMYLCASRALTGILPYNEQFFGPGTRLTVL.